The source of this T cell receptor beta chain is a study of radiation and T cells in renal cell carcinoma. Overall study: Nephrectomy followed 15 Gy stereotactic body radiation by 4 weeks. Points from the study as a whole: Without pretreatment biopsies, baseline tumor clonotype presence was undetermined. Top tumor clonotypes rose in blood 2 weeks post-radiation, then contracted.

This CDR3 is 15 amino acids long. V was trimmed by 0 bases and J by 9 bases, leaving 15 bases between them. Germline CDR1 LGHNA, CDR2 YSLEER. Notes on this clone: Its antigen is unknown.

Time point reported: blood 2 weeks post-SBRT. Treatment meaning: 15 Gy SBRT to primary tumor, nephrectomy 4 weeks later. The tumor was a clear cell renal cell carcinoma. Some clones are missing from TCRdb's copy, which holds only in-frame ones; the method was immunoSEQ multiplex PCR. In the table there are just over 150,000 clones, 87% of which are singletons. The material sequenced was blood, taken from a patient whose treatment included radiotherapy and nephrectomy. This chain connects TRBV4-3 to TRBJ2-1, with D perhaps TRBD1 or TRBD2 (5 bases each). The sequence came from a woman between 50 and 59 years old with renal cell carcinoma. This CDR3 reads CASSQDTAGTGEQFF. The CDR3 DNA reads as TGCGCCAGCAGCCAAGATACCGCAGGGACGGGTGAGCAGTTCTTC.